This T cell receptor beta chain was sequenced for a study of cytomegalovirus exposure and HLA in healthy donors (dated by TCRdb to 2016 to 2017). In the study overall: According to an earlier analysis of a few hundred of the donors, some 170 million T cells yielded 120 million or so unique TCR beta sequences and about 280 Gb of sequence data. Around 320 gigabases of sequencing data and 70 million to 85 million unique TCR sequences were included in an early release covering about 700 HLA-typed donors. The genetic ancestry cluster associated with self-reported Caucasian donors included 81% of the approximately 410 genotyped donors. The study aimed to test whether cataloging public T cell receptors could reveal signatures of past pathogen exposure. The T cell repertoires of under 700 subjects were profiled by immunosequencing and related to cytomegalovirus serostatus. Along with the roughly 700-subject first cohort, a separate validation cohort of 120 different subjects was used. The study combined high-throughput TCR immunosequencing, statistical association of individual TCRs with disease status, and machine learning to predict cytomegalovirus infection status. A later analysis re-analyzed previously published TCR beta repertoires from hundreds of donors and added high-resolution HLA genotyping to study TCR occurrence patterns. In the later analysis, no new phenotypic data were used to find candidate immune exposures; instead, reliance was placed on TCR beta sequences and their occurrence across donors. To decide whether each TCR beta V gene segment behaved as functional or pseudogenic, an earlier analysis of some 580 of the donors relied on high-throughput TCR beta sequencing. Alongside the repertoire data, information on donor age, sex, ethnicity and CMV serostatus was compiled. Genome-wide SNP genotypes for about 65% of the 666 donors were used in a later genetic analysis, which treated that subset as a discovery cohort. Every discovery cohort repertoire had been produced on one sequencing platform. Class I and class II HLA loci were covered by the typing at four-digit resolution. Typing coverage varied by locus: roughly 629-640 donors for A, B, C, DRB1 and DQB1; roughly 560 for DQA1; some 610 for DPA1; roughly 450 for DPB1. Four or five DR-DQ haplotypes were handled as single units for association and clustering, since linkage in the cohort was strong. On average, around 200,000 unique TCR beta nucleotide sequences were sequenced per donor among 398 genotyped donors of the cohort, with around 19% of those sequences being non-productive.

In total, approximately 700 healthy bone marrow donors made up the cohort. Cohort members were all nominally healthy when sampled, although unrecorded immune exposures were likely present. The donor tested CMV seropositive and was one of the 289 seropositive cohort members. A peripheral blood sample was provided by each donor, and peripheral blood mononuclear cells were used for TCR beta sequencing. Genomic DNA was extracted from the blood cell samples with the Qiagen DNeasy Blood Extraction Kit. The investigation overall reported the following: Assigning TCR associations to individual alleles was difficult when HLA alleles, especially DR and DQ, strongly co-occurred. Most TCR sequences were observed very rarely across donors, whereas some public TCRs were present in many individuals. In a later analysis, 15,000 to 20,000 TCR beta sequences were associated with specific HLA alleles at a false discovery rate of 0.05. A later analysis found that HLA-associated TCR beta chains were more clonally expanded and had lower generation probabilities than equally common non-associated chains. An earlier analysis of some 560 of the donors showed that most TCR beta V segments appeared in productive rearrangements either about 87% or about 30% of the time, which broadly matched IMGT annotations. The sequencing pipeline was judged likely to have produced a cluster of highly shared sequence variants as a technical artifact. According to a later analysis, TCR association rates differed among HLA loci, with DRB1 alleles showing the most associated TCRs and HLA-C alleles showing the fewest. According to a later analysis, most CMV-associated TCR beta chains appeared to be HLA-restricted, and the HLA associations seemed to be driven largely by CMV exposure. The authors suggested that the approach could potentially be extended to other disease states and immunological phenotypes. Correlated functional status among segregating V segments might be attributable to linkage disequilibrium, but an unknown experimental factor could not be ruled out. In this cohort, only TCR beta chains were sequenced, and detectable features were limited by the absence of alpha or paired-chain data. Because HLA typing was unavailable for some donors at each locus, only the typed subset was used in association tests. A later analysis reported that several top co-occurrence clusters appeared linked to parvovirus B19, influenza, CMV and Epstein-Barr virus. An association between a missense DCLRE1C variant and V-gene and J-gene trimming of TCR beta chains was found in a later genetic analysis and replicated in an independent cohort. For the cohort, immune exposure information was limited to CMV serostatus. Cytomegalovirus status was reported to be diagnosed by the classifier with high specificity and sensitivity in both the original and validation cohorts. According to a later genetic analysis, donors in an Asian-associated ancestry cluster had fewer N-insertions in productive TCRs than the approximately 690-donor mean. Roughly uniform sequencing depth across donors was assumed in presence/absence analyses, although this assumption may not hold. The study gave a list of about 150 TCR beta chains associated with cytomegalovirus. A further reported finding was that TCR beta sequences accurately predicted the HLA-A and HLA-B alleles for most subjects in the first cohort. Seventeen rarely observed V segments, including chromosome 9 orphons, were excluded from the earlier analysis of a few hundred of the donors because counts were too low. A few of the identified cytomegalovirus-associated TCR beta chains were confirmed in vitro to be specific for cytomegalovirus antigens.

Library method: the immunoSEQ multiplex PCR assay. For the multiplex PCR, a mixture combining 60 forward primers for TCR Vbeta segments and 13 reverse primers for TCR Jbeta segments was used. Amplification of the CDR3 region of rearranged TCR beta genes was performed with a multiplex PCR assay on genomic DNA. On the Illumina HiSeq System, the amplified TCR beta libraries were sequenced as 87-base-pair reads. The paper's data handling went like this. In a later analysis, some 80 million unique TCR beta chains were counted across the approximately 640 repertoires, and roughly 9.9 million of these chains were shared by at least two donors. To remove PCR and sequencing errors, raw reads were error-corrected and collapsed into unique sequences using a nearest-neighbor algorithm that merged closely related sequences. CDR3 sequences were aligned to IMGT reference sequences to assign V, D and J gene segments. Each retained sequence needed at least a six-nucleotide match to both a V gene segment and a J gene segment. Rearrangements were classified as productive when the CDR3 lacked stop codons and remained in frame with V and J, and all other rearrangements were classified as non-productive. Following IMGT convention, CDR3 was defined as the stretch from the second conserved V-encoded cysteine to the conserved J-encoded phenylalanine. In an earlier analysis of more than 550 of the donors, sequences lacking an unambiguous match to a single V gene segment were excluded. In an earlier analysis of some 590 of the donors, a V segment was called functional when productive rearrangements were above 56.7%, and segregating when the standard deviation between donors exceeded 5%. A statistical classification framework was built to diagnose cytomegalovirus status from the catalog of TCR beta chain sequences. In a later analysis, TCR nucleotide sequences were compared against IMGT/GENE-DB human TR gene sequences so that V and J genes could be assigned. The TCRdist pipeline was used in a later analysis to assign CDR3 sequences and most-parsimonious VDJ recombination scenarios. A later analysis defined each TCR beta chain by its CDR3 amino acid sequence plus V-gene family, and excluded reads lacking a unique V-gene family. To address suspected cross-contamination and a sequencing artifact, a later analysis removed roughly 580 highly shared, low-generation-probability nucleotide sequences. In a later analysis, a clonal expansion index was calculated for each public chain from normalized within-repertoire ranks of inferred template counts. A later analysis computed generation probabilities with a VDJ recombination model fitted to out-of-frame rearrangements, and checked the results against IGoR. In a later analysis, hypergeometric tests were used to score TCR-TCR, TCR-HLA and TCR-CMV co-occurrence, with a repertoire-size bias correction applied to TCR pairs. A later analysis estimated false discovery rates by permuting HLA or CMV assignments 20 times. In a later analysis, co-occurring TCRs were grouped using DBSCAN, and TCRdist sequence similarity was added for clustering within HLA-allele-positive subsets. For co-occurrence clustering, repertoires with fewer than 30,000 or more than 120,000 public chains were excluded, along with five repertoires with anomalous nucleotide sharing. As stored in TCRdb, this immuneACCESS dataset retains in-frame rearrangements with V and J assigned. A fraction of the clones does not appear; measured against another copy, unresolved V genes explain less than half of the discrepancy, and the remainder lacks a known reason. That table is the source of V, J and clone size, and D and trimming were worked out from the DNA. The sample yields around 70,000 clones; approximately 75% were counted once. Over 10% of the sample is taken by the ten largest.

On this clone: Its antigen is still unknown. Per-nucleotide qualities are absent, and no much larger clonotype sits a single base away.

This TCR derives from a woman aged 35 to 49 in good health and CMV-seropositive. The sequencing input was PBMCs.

The sequenced DNA is TGTGCCAGCAGTGAAGGAAATGAGGAGACCCAGTACTTC. Its translation reads: CASSEGNEETQYF. The chain is assembled from TRBV2 and TRBJ2-5, with the identity of the D gene unclear. A distance of 8 bases separates the germline ends of V and J, which lose 1 base and 5 bases respectively. CDR1 SNHLY and CDR2 FYNNEI were looked up in the germline V gene. Counted from cysteine to phenylalanine, this CDR3 has 13 amino acids. Of the read, only the CDR3 DNA is kept; its 39 bases are in frame from base 1.